The T cell receptor beta chain under discussion was sequenced for a study of cytomegalovirus exposure and HLA in healthy donors. The overall study: A subsequent analysis stated that the 120 validation repertoires were run on the same platform as the roughly 670 first-cohort repertoires.

As for this clone: Its antigen is as yet unknown.

The study's findings and limits: It was reported that the classifier diagnosed cytomegalovirus status with high specificity and sensitivity in both the original and validation cohorts.

Assay: immunoSEQ multiplex PCR; the TCRdb copy retains only in-frame clones and omits some. Altogether roughly 130,000 clones are present, 89% being singletons, with the ten largest covering 9%. CDR3 length equals 12 residues. J lost 10 bases, V lost 5 bases, and 5 bases had no gene match. The V gene's germline CDR1 is SNHLY and CDR2 FYNNEI. The V and J genes are TRBV2 and TRBJ1-1, with 9 bases fitting TRBD1. The sample comprised PBMCs. This sequence originates from a woman in her late teens or twenties in good health and CMV-seropositive. DNA of the CDR3: TGTGCCAGCAGTTCGGGACAGGGTCGAGCTTTCTTT. Translated: CASSSGQGRAFF.